This T cell receptor (beta chain) comes out of a study of cytomegalovirus exposure and HLA in healthy donors. About the research overall: Of the donors genotyped, about 410 in all, 80% to 85% fell in the Caucasian-associated ancestry cluster.

Study outcomes and limitations: The authors later found most CMV-associated TCR beta chains appeared HLA-restricted. Later on, an analysis showed TCR association rates differing by HLA locus, with DRB1 the most and HLA-C the fewest.

In the PCR, 60 Vbeta and 13 Jbeta primers were used. The table came from immunoSEQ multiplex PCR; TCRdb's copy has only in-frame clones and leaves some out. This listing includes about 52,000 clones. Concerning this clone itself: Its antigen remains unidentified.

This clonotype was sampled from a woman aged 55-70 years in good health and CMV-seropositive. The sequenced sample consisted of PBMCs.

This chain's CDR3 is CASSLASVSEQYF. The DNA for the CDR3 is TGCGCCAGCAGCTTGGCGTCAGTCTCCGAGCAGTACTTC. This rearrangement joins TRBV5-1 to TRBJ2-7; D remains ambiguous. The CDR3 consists of 13 residues. V was cut by 0 bases and J by 6 bases, with 10 bases left in between. The germline V gene has CDR1 SGHRS and CDR2 YFSETQ.